This T cell receptor (beta chain) was documented in a study of cytomegalovirus exposure and HLA in healthy donors. PCR used 60 Vbeta primers and 13 Jbeta primers. Sequencing used immunoSEQ multiplex PCR; TCRdb keeps in-frame clones, though not all of them. The table lists 150,000 to 200,000 clones, approximately 85% of them singletons, with about 2% in the top ten. CDR1 and CDR2 from the germline V gene are SNHLY and FYNNEI. The V end lost 11 bases, the J end lost 4 bases, and 17 bases lay between the germline ends. CDR3 length: 13 residues. This clonotype originated in a woman in her forties or fifties in good health and CMV-seronegative. The chain employs TRBV2 and TRBJ1-1; D is undetermined. The specimen was PBMCs. The CDR3 loop reads CACQEGLGTEAFF. CDR3 coding DNA: TGTGCCTGTCAGGAGGGTTTGGGCACTGAAGCTTTCTTT.